Listed below are T cell receptor beta chains from one sample, sequenced in a study of T-cell reconstitution after alpha-beta-depleted transplantation in children. MiXCR, applied by TCRdb to the PCR reads, yields one record per CDR3 protein. The sample consists of fewer than 750,000 distinct CDR3 sequences, roughly 30% of them appearing once. This sample comprised PBMCs, obtained before TCRalphabeta/CD19-depleted stem cell transplant. The receptors originated from a boy younger than two with Wiskott-Aldrich syndrome, due to receive a stem cell transplant. The CDR3 runs from the conserved cysteine through the conserved F or W. A D gene is named only where the DNA matches it firmly. Not every row has a clone size; where given, it reads once, few, many or a size class.

clone size | D gene | J gene | V gene | CDR3 DNA | CDR3 protein
few | TRBD2 | TRBJ2-1 | TRBV10-3 | TGTGCCATCAAAGCGGGAGGGCCAGATGAGCAGTTCTTC | CAIKAGGPDEQFF
- | - | TRBJ2-7 | TRBV10-2 | TGCGCCAGCAGTGGGGGGACCACCTCTAGGGAGCAGTACTTC | CASSGGTTSREQYF
- | TRBD1 | TRBJ1-1 | TRBV11-2 | TGTGCCAGCAGCTTAGGGACAGGGGGCTGGTATTTGGCTGAAGCTTTCTTT | CASSLGTGGWYLAEAFF
- | TRBD2 | TRBJ2-7 | TRBV5-1 | TGCGCCAGCAGCCCGCTTACCGGGACTAGCGGTGACTACGAGCAGTACTTC | CASSPLTGTSGDYEQYF
- | - | TRBJ1-2 | TRBV24-1 | TGTGCCACCAGTGAGGGTAACTATGGCTACACCTTC | CATSEGNYGYTF
once | TRBD1 | TRBJ2-7 | TRBV6-1 | TGTGCCAGCAGTCCAGGGGGAGACGAGCAGTACTTC | CASSPGGDEQYF
few | - | TRBJ1-1 | TRBV7-6 | TGTGCCAGCAGCCGTAGGCCACGAGGAGAGTTTAAGACTGAAGCTTTCTTT | CASSRRPRGEFKTEAFF
few | TRBD2 | TRBJ2-7 | TRBV6-1 | TGTGCCAGCAGCCCAGCGGGAACCTACGAGCAGTACTTC | CASSPAGTYEQYF
- | TRBD1 | TRBJ2-5 | TRBV12-3/TRBV12-4 | TGTGCCAGCAGTCCGGGACAGGGGATGGAGACCCAGTACTTC | CASSPGQGMETQYF
few | - | TRBJ1-1 | TRBV20-1 | TGCAGTGCTAGAGCGAGGAACACTGAAGCTTTCTTT | CSARARNTEAFF
many | TRBD1 | TRBJ2-5 | TRBV5-6 | TGTGCCAGCAGCTGGACAGGGGGTGAAGAGACCCAGTACTTC | CASSWTGGEETQYF
few | TRBD2 | TRBJ2-1 | TRBV19 | TGTGCCAGTAGTTCAAGGACTAGCGGGAAGATAGGTGAGCAGTTCTTC | CASSSRTSGKIGEQFF
- | - | TRBJ2-7 | TRBV18 | TGTGCCAGCTCACCACTCCCCAGTCGCTCCTACGAGCAGTACTTC | CASSPLPSRSYEQYF
- | TRBD1 | TRBJ2-7 | TRBV5-1 | TGCGCCAGCAGCGAAGCCACCGGGACAGGGTATGATGTAGACGAGCAGTACTTC | CASSEATGTGYDVDEQYF
- | - | TRBJ1-2 | TRBV24-1 | TGTGCCACCAGTGATTTCCAGGGCGATGGCTACACCTTC | CATSDFQGDGYTF
- | - | TRBJ2-7 | TRBV5-6 | TGTGCCAGCAGCATAACAGCGGGTAGCTCCTACGAGCAGTACTTC | CASSITAGSSYEQYF
many | TRBD2 | TRBJ2-1 | TRBV12-3/TRBV12-4 | TGTGCCAGCAGTCTAGCTGGCGGGAGATCCTACAATGAGCAGTTCTTC | CASSLAGGRSYNEQFF
- | - | TRBJ2-1 | TRBV11-1 | TGTGCCGTCGGTAGGATACTGAATGAGCAGTTCTTC | CAVGRILNEQFF
- | - | TRBJ1-6 | TRBV28 | TGTGCCAGCAGTAATTTCGGGCAGAATAATTCACCCCTCCACTTT | CASSNFGQNNSPLHF
few | - | TRBJ2-7 | TRBV4-2 | TGTGCCAGCAGCCAAGATCTCGGAGGCGAGCAGTACTTC | CASSQDLGGEQYF
few | - | TRBJ1-6 | TRBV10-3 | TGTGCCATCACTTCAGGGAATAATTCACCCCTCCACTTT | CAITSGNNSPLHF
- | TRBD1 | TRBJ2-7 | TRBV5-1 | TGCGCCAGCAGCCGACTCGAACCGGGACAGTCCTACGAGCAGTACTTC | CASSRLEPGQSYEQYF
- | - | TRBJ2-2 | TRBV20-1 | TGCAGTGCTAGAGATCTGGGTATCGGGGAGCTGTTTTTT | CSARDLGIGELFF
- | TRBD2 | TRBJ2-5 | TRBV12-3/TRBV12-4 | TGTGCCAGCAGTCCCCCTAGGGCGGGGGGAGAGACCCAGTACTTC | CASSPPRAGGETQYF
few | TRBD2 | TRBJ2-1 | TRBV11-2 | TGTGCCAGCAGCCCCGGCGGACTAGCGAGCGCCCTACCACCTACCGATGAGCAGTTCTTC | CASSPGGLASALPPTDEQFF
- | - | TRBJ1-1 | TRBV5-5 | TGTGCCAGCCACGATTTCCAAGACTTACTGAACACTGAAGCTTTCTTT | CASHDFQDLLNTEAFF
- | - | TRBJ2-1 | TRBV5-1 | TGCGCCAGCAGCTTGGCTGCCAGGCCTTCCTACAATGAGCAGTTCTTC | CASSLAARPSYNEQFF
few | - | TRBJ2-3 | TRBV11-2 | TGTGCCAGCAGCGGCTCAGATGATACGCAGTATTTT | CASSGSDDTQYF
- | TRBD2 | TRBJ2-1 | TRBV5-1 | TGCGCCAGCAGCTTGGCCGGCGGGAGGGCCGGTGGTGAGCAGTTCTTC | CASSLAGGRAGGEQFF
- | - | TRBJ2-4 | TRBV5-1 | TGCGCCAGCAGCTTGGGCCAGGGTTGGGAGAACATTCAGTACTTC | CASSLGQGWENIQYF
few | TRBD2 | TRBJ2-5 | TRBV2 | TGTGCCAGCAGCAAAGGACTAGCGGGACGCGAGACCCAGTACTTC | CASSKGLAGRETQYF
- | - | TRBJ2-3 | TRBV28 | TGTGCCAGCAGCTCCCTCCAAGCGGAGTCCACAGATACGCAGTATTTT | CASSSLQAESTDTQYF
- | - | TRBJ2-5 | TRBV12-3/TRBV12-4 | TGTGCCAGCAGTTTAGCAGTCACGGCCCAGTACTTC | CASSLAVTAQYF
- | TRBD1 | TRBJ1-5 | TRBV4-1 | TGCGCCAGCAGCCACCGTACAGGGGGTCTCCTGGAGCCCCAGCATTTT | CASSHRTGGLLEPQHF
many | - | TRBJ2-5 | TRBV10-3 | TGTGCCATCTCTAGGGGAGAGACCCAGTACTTC | CAISRGETQYF
few | TRBD2 | TRBJ2-1 | TRBV4-1 | TGCGCCAGCAGCCAATTTACTAGCGGGAGTCCGAGTTACAATGAGCAGTTCTTC | CASSQFTSGSPSYNEQFF
few | TRBD2 | TRBJ2-1 | TRBV28 | TGTGCCAGCAGTTTGACTGGGAGCGGGAGGTTGAATGAGCAGTTCTTC | CASSLTGSGRLNEQFF